This passage covers 20 T cell receptor beta chains from one sample sequenced in a study of human T cells and chemical hapten exposure. Time point: patch test 1, 2 weeks after DPC sensitization. As for treatment: therapeutic diphenylcyclopropenone sensitization with weekly scalp DPC. In TCRdb, the RACE reads were re-called with MiXCR into one record per CDR3 protein. In the table there are roughly 180,000 distinct CDR3 sequences, approximately 20% of which are singletons. Sequences were derived from whole blood, sampled in connection with sensitization to the hapten diphenylcyclopropenone (DPC). The source is a woman aged 50 to 65 with alopecia areata. Some clones in this sample may be carry-over from other donors' samples.

This clonotype turned up a few times. This chain uses TRBV25-1 with TRBJ1-5; D unclear. Germline V gives CDR1 MGHDK, CDR2 SYGVNS. The CDR3 extends over 15 amino acids. V gave up 5 bases and J gave up 9 bases, with 20 bases separating them. In nucleotides, the CDR3 is TGTGCCAGCAGTCCTTTAGACGGAACCCTAGGGCCCCAGCATTTT. It specifies CASSPLDGTLGPQHF.

The J gene is TRBJ2-7, the V gene TRBV20-1; 14 positions match TRBD2. This CDR3 spans 17 amino acids. V lost 3 bases, J lost 4 bases, and 11 bases stayed unmatched. Germline V lookup: CDR1 DFQATT, CDR2 SNEGSKA (reference sequence). Here the CDR3 DNA reads TGCAGTGCTAGGTCCGAAGGGACTAGCGGGAGAGGTTACGAGCAGTACTTC. Translated, it gives CSARSEGTSGRGYEQYF.

This clonotype was observed a single time. This chain uses TRBV3-1 with TRBJ1-2; 10 bases agree with TRBD1. Trimming at V came to 1 base and at J to 6 bases, leaving 14 bases not matched to a gene. The CDR3 is 18 residues long. The germline gives CDR1 LGHDT, CDR2 YNNKEL (reference sequence). The CDR3, as DNA: TGTGCCAGCAGCCAAGTACGGGACAGGGGAAGAGGGAGGGATGGCTACACCTTC. Translation: CASSQVRDRGRGRDGYTF.

The genes are TRBV10-3 and TRBJ1-5; the D gene is possibly TRBD1 (5 bases). V was cut by 3 bases and J by 4 bases, with 16 bases left in between. Germline lookup yields CDR1 ENHRY and CDR2 SYGVKD. CDR3 size: 16 residues. The CDR3 here is CAISDSLGQGNQPQHF. CDR3 nucleotides: TGTGCCATCAGTGACAGTCTAGGCCAGGGAAATCAGCCCCAGCATTTT.

The J gene is TRBJ1-1, the V gene TRBV20-1, with no clear D. The CDR3 totals 12 residues. Trimming took 2 bases from V and 4 from J, leaving 8 bases between them. Germline loops: CDR1 DFQATT, CDR2 SNEGSKA (reference sequence). CDR3 DNA sequence: TGCAGTGCTAGAACAAGTTTCACTGAAGCTTTCTTT. This encodes CSARTSFTEAFF.

The CDR3 nucleotides are TGTGCCAGCGGGAACAATGAGCAGTTCTTC. This sequence encodes CASGNNEQFF. The chain has TRBV6-2 or TRBV6-3 and TRBJ2-1; D is unclear. V gave up 8 bases and J gave up 5 bases, with 4 bases separating them. The CDR3 runs to 10 residues. Looked up from germline, CDR1 is MNHEY and CDR2 is SVGEGT.

V usage is TRBV20-1 and J usage is TRBJ2-3, with 7 positions matching TRBD1. The CDR3 consists of 13 residues. Losses at the gene ends were 6 bases for V and 4 bases for J; bases not matched to a gene: 7. From germline, CDR1 is DFQATT and CDR2 SNEGSKA (reference sequence). This chain's CDR3 is CSATTGPADTQYF. In DNA form, the CDR3 reads TGCAGTGCAACGACAGGGCCCGCAGATACGCAGTATTTT.

The chain carries TRBV20-1 and TRBJ1-1; tentative D call: TRBD1 (5 bases). Germline CDR1 reads DFQATT; CDR2 reads SNEGSKA (reference sequence). Trimming shortened V by 4 bases and J by 7 bases, and 13 bases separated the two germline ends. CDR3 length: 12 residues. CDR3 coding DNA: TGCAGTGCTACCCGACAGTCCAATGAAGCTTTCTTT. Its protein is CSATRQSNEAFF.

The genes are TRBV5-1 and TRBJ2-5; possibly TRBD1 for D (5 bases). Trimming took off 0 bases at V and 4 bases at J, with 13 bases between the two ends. Germline CDR1 and CDR2: SGHRS and YFSETQ. CDR3 length: 15 amino acids. The CDR3 DNA reads TGCGCCAGCAGCTTGGTTCCAGTGGGGCGAGAGACCCAGTACTTC. Amino acid sequence: CASSLVPVGRETQYF.

This chain joins TRBV5-1 and TRBJ2-1; 7 bases map to TRBD1. Germline V gene lookup returns CDR1 SGHRS and CDR2 YFSETQ. J gave up 2 bases and V 6 bases, and 11 bases lay outside the gene matches. The CDR3 is made up of 16 amino acids. CDR3 sequence: CASTNGVGQTYNEQFF. The CDR3 region has the DNA TGCGCCAGCACTAATGGAGTGGGACAGACCTACAATGAGCAGTTCTTC.

This clonotype has more than one count but fewer than ten. V and J are TRBV6-6 and TRBJ1-1; unclear D gene. Germline lookup yields CDR1 MNHNY and CDR2 SVGAGI (reference sequence). CDR3 length: 15 residues. Deletions cut 2 bases from V and 3 bases from J, with 13 bases between. The chain's CDR3 is CASSYVGVRDTEAFF. CDR3 sequence (DNA): TGTGCCAGCAGTTACGTCGGGGTGAGGGACACTGAAGCTTTCTTT.

J is TRBJ2-2 and V is TRBV20-1; 8 positions agree with TRBD2. The length of the CDR3 is 15 residues. Germline-derived CDR1 and CDR2 are DFQATT and SNEGSKA (reference sequence). The V and J ends lost 1 base and 1 base, in that order; junction bases with no gene match: 2. The CDR3 DNA sequence: TGCAGTGCTAGAGCGGGAGGGCGGAACACCGGGGAGCTGTTTTTT. This sequence encodes CSARAGGRNTGELFF.

The V call is TRBV20-1, the J call TRBJ1-2; possibly TRBD1 for D (5 bases). In germline, CDR1 is DFQATT, CDR2 SNEGSKA (reference sequence). The ends were cut back, 5 bases at V and 2 bases at J, with 18 bases in the middle. This CDR3 comprises 15 residues. The CDR3 loop is CSASSQPGRNYGYTF. The DNA of the CDR3 is TGCAGTGCTTCAAGTCAACCGGGACGGAACTATGGCTACACCTTC.

This clonotype was observed a few times. This chain uses TRBV14 with TRBJ2-7; D tentatively fits TRBD1 or TRBD2 (5 bases each). V lost 0 bases to trimming and J lost 3 bases, with 18 bases between them. The CDR3 extends over 17 amino acids. The germline V gene encodes CDR1 SGHDN and CDR2 FVKESK. For the CDR3, the DNA is TGTGCCAGCAGCCAAGATTTCCCCGGGGACGTTTTCTACGAGCAGTACTTC. This gives the protein CASSQDFPGDVFYEQYF.

The chain links TRBV5-1 to TRBJ2-1; 7 nucleotides agree with TRBD2. Germline-derived CDR1 and CDR2 are SGHRS and YFSETQ. CDR3 length: 13 residues. The V and J ends lost 6 bases and 9 bases, in that order; junction bases with no gene match: 9. In nucleotides, the CDR3 is TGCGCCAGCACAACGGGGGGAGCTGGTGAGCAGTTCTTC. This sequence encodes CASTTGGAGEQFF.

This clonotype was counted a few times. The rearrangement joins TRBV19 to TRBJ1-5; unclear D gene. CDR1 and CDR2 (germline): LNHDA, SQIVND (reference sequence). There are 17 residues in the CDR3. V was trimmed by 7 bases and J by 0 bases, leaving 19 bases between them. Written as DNA, the CDR3 is TGTGCCAGTATTGGAAGGGAACGGGGATATAGCAATCAGCCCCAGCATTTT. Translating it yields CASIGRERGYSNQPQHF.

J is TRBJ2-7 and V is TRBV20-1; D gene unclear. The V gene's germline CDR1 is DFQATT and CDR2 SNEGSKA (reference sequence). CDR3 size: 13 residues. Trimming removed 3 bases from V and 0 bases from J, with 9 bases in between. The CDR3 region is CSASSADSYEQYF. For the CDR3, the DNA is TGCAGTGCTAGTTCGGCAGACTCCTACGAGCAGTACTTC.

The chain carries TRBV20-1 and TRBJ2-3, with 14 nucleotides matching TRBD2. V was pared by 5 bases and J by 1 base, with 2 bases of the junction left unmatched. There are 15 residues in the CDR3. Germline CDR1 DFQATT, CDR2 SNEGSKA (reference sequence). In DNA, the CDR3 is TGCAGTGCTGGGACTAGCGGGAGTCGCACAGATACGCAGTATTTT. This gives the protein CSAGTSGSRTDTQYF.

The V and J genes are TRBV28 and TRBJ2-1, with D possibly matching TRBD2 (6 bases). V lost 6 bases and J lost 3, with 12 bases in between. This CDR3 region has 14 residues. Per germline, CDR1 MDHEN and CDR2 SYDVKM. CDR3 in amino acids: CASRPPGDYNEQFF. DNA for the CDR3: TGTGCCAGCAGGCCCCCGGGGGACTACAATGAGCAGTTCTTC.

This clonotype showed up just a few times. The J gene is TRBJ2-5, the V gene TRBV7-2; D is uncertain. The CDR3 sequence is 11 residues long. The ends were cut back, 5 bases at V and 7 bases at J, with 8 bases in the middle. Germline V gene sequence: CDR1 SGHTA, CDR2 FQGNSA. The CDR3 spells CASSVAGTQYF. The CDR3 DNA follows: TGTGCCAGCAGCGTGGCCGGGACCCAGTACTTC. Filled out from reference TRBV7-2 and TRBJ2-5, the complete variable domain reads GAGVSQSPSNKVTEKGKDVELRCDPISGHTALYWYRQSLGQGLEFLIYFQGNSAPDKSGLPSDRFSAERTGGSVSTLTIQRTQQEDSAVYLCASSVAGTQYFGPGTRLLVL.